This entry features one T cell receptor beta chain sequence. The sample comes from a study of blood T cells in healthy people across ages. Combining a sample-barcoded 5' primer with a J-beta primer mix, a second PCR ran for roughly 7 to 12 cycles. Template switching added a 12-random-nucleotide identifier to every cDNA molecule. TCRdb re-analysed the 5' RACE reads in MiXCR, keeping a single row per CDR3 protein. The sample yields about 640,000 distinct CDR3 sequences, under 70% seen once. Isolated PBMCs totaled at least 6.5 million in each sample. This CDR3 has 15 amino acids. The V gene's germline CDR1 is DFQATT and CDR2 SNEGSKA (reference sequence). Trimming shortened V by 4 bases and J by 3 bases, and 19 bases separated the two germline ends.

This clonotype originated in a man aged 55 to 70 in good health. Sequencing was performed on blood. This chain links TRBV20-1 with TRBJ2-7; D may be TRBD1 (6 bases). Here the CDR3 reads CSATFLGTYLYEQYF. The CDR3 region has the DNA TGCAGTGCTACTTTCCTCGGGACATATCTCTACGAGCAGTACTTC.